A single sample is the source of the 8 T cell receptor beta chains below, sequenced in a study of blood T cell repertoires in COVID-19. Generated by immunoSEQ multiplex PCR, the TCRdb table keeps only in-frame clones and is missing some. This sample yields roughly 290,000 clones, of which around 91% are seen a single time; approximately 1.5% belongs to the top ten. What was sequenced was PBMCs or T cells enriched from blood (not recorded which). These receptors were obtained from a young woman with acute COVID-19.

This clone was picked up a small number of times. This chain links TRBV6-5 with TRBJ1-1; 7 nucleotides line up with TRBD1. Per germline, CDR1 MNHEY and CDR2 SVGAGI. CDR3 length: 14 residues. J gave up 0 bases and V 7 bases, and 5 bases lay outside the gene matches. The CDR3 here is CASTRDRLNTEAFF. CDR3 sequence (DNA): TGTGCCAGCACAAGGGACAGATTGAACACTGAAGCTTTCTTT.

V gene TRBV5-8 combines with J gene TRBJ2-1, with TRBD1 matching 8 bases. This CDR3 spans 15 amino acids. Trimming at V came to 3 bases and at J to 2 bases, leaving 4 bases not matched to a gene. Germline lookup yields CDR1 SGHTS and CDR2 YDEGEE. In DNA form, the CDR3 reads TGTGCCAGCAGCTGGGCAGGGGGCACCTACAATGAGCAGTTCTTC. Translating gives CASSWAGGTYNEQFF.

The rearrangement uses TRBV3-1 (or the pseudogene TRBV3-2) and TRBJ2-1; possibly TRBD2 for D (7 bases). Trimming shortened V by 0 bases and J by 5 bases, and 11 bases separated the two germline ends. The germline V gene has CDR1 LGHDT and CDR2 YNNKEL (reference sequence). The CDR3 extends over 15 amino acids. CDR3 bases: TGTGCCAGCAGCCAAGATAGGGGGGGGCACAATGAGCAGTTCTTC. Encoded protein: CASSQDRGGHNEQFF.

The V call is TRBV19, the J call TRBJ2-1, with D perhaps TRBD2 (6 bases). The CDR3 extends over 16 amino acids. Trimming stripped 4 bases from V and 4 bases from J, with 17 bases between. CDR1 and CDR2 from the germline V gene are LNHDA and SQIVND (reference sequence). CDR3 sequence (DNA): TGTGCCAGTAGTAACCCGGGAGCCCCATCTTACAATGAGCAGTTCTTC. Protein sequence: CASSNPGAPSYNEQFF.

The CDR3 here is CASSLAPWTSGKLSTYEQYF. CDR3 nucleotides: TGTGCCAGCAGCTTAGCTCCGTGGACTAGCGGGAAATTGTCAACCTACGAGCAGTACTTC. This sequence joins TRBV7-3 and TRBJ2-7; 12 bases match TRBD2. J lost 2 bases, V lost 2 bases, and 16 bases had no gene match. This CDR3 spans 20 amino acids. Germline-derived CDR1 and CDR2 are SGHTA and FQGTGA.

The chain uses TRBV30 and TRBJ2-7, with D tentatively TRBD2 (5 bases). Trimming stripped 1 base from V and 5 bases from J, with 9 bases between. Germline CDR1 GTSNPN, CDR2 SVGIG (reference sequence). This CDR3 contains 12 residues. CDR3 in amino acids: CAWSAGVDEQYF. CDR3 in DNA: TGTGCCTGGAGTGCCGGGGTGGACGAGCAGTACTTC.

This chain connects TRBV4-3 to TRBJ2-5; possible D gene TRBD2, 6 bases. CDR1 and CDR2 (germline): LGHNA, YSLEER. The CDR3 sequence is 16 residues long. The V end lost 1 base, the J end lost 4 bases, and 16 bases lay between the germline ends. The CDR3 reads CASSQGVFWRGETQYF. CDR3 nucleotide sequence: TGCGCCAGCAGCCAAGGGGTTTTTTGGAGGGGAGAGACCCAGTACTTC.

The genes are TRBV29-1 and TRBJ2-1, with D perhaps matching TRBD1 (6 bases). V shed 6 bases and J shed 10 bases, with 13 bases lying between them. The germline V gene encodes CDR1 SQVTM and CDR2 ANQGSEA. This CDR3 is built from 11 residues. The DNA of the CDR3 is TGCAGCGTCACAGGGTTCACCGAGCAGTTCTTC. It codes for CSVTGFTEQFF.